The next 3 T cell receptor beta chains were all read from a single sample in a study of control samples from healthy donors and cancer patients. TCRdb's table, derived via immunoSEQ multiplex PCR, lists solely in-frame clones and lacks some. The table lists approximately 70,000 clones, approximately 84% of them singletons. The sequenced material came from blood. These receptors were taken from a man aged 50 to 60 in good health.

This clone came up a few times. The chain has TRBV28 and TRBJ1-2; weak D call: TRBD1 (6 bases). V lost 5 bases to trimming and J lost 3 bases, with 13 bases between them. This CDR3 region has 14 residues. Germline CDR1 MDHEN, CDR2 SYDVKM. The DNA of the CDR3 is TGTGCCAGCAGTACGACAGGTGACTACTATGGCTACACCTTC. This codes for CASSTTGDYYGYTF.

The chain joins TRBV3-1 (or the pseudogene TRBV3-2) to TRBJ2-5; D may be TRBD1 (5 bases). Germline V gene data show CDR1 as LGHDT and CDR2 as YNNKEL (reference sequence). V gave up 2 bases and J gave up 1 base, with 8 bases separating them. The CDR3 length is 14 residues. The CDR3 sequence: CASSQFRAQETQYF. CDR3 coding DNA: TGTGCCAGCAGCCAATTCAGGGCCCAAGAGACCCAGTACTTC.

V and J are TRBV28 and TRBJ2-1, with 10 bases aligning to TRBD2. The germline V gene has CDR1 MDHEN and CDR2 SYDVKM. The V and J ends lost 3 bases and 12 bases, in that order; junction bases with no gene match: 14. CDR3 length: 16 amino acids. CDR3 in amino acids: CASSFPRTGTSVRQFF. The CDR3 DNA sequence: TGTGCCAGCAGTTTCCCTAGAACCGGGACTAGCGTTCGGCAGTTCTTC.